The present T cell receptor beta chain was sequenced within a study of blood T cell repertoires in COVID-19. Study context: Both acute and convalescent COVID-19 samples were obtained from the United States, Italy and Spain.

This study enrolled people aged roughly 18 to 89 from 24 US geographic areas. What the recovered Cohort 3 donors had was two negative PCRs, clearance, or symptom resolution. Sequencing was performed with immunoSEQ multiplex PCR; in TCRdb, only in-frame clones are kept and a portion is missing. The sample includes a few hundred thousand clones, 85% of them seen just once. The sample consisted of PBMCs or T cells enriched from blood (not recorded which). The receptor's source is a man aged 40-50 years who had recovered from COVID-19.

The CDR3 bases are TGTGCCACCAGCAGTGGACAGGGGGCGGGGGTGCGCTATGGCTACACCTTC. Translated, it gives CATSSGQGAGVRYGYTF. This rearrangement joins TRBV15 to TRBJ1-2; 11 bases map to TRBD1. The CDR3 is 17 residues long. V was pared by 3 bases and J by 4 bases, with 10 bases of the junction left unmatched. The V gene's germline CDR1 is LNHNV and CDR2 YYDKDF (reference sequence).